This record looks at one TCR beta chain sequence and its context. Assay execution proceeded at the deep level. Template for every sorted-subset replicate PCR totaled 150 to 250 ng DNA, tens of thousands of T cell genomes. Profiling relied on immunoSEQ multiplex PCR, and the TCRdb table lists in-frame clones only, not all of them. This table has roughly 650,000 clones, about 97% appearing once. The sample belongs to a study of shared clonotypes between healthy human individuals. Both subsets, CD45RA+ naive and CD45RA-negative memory, were split from the CD4+ cells. The CDR3 contains 15 residues. V gave up 5 bases and J gave up 4 bases, with 16 bases separating them. The germline V gene encodes CDR1 MDHEN and CDR2 SYDVKM.

The sequencing sample was made of naive CD4+ T cells sorted from blood. Subset indicated: CD45RA+ positively selected. The chain uses TRBV28 and TRBJ2-3; D gene unclear. The clonotype was recovered from a woman in her twenties or thirties in good health. The CDR3 bases are TGTGCCAGCAGTCTGGGGAATTTTAGCCCAGATACGCAGTATTTT. Translating it yields CASSLGNFSPDTQYF.